Following are 22 T cell receptor beta chains from one sample sequenced in a study of CD8 T cells in Susac syndrome. The RNA, roughly 0.5 to 1 ug, was put through reverse transcription using random hexamers. TCRdb independently ran MiXCR on the immunoSEQ multiplex PCR reads; one entry per CDR3 protein. This table holds about 430,000 distinct CDR3 sequences, around 85% found once. The source material was CD8+ T cells from PBMCs. These TCRs come from a human donor with multiple sclerosis.

The chain recombines TRBV12-3 or TRBV12-4 with TRBJ2-1; perhaps TRBD1 as D (5 bases). The CDR3 extends over 16 amino acids. The ends were cut back, 1 base at V and 4 bases at J, with 14 bases in the middle. Written as DNA, the CDR3 is TGTGCCAGCAGTTTAGTGATAGGGGATGAATACAATGAGCAGTTCTTC. Translation gives CASSLVIGDEYNEQFF.

V is TRBV3-1 and J is TRBJ2-7, with no clear D. This CDR3 contains 14 residues. Trimming removed 3 bases at V and 3 bases at J, with 12 bases between. The germline V gene encodes CDR1 LGHDT and CDR2 YNNKEL (reference sequence). The chain's CDR3 is CASSQWTGYYEQYF. CDR3 DNA: TGTGCCAGCAGCCAGTGGACGGGCTACTACGAGCAGTACTTC.

The rearrangement links TRBV7-8 to TRBJ2-1; D might be TRBD1 (6 bases). The CDR3 extends over 16 amino acids. V was cut by 1 base and J by 6 bases, with 16 bases left in between. Germline V gene sequence: CDR1 SGHVS, CDR2 FQNEAQ. CDR3 loop: CASSLVAGAGINEQFF. The CDR3, as DNA: TGTGCCAGCAGCTTAGTGGCAGGGGCCGGTATCAATGAGCAGTTCTTC. The complete variable domain, with remaining parts taken from reference TRBV7-8 and TRBJ2-1, reads GAGVSQSPRYKVAKRGQDVALRCDPISGHVSLFWYQQALGQGPEFLTYFQNEAQLDKSGLPSDRFFAERPEGSVSTLKIQRTQQEDSAVYLCASSLVAGAGINEQFFGPGTRLTVL.

The CDR3, as DNA: TGTGCCAGTTCGGATAGCGGAACATACAATGAGCAGTTCTTC. Its translation is CASSDSGTYNEQFF. The genes are TRBV7-3 and TRBJ2-1, with D possibly TRBD2 on 6 matching bases. The V gene's germline CDR1 is SGHTA and CDR2 FQGTGA. V was pared by 9 bases and J by 4 bases, with 16 bases between. This CDR3 is 14 amino acids long.

The chain links TRBV7-8 to TRBJ1-2, with 7 bases identical to TRBD1. Trimming cost V 4 bases and J 7 bases; bases outside gene matches: 15. This CDR3 is built from 16 residues. Germline V gene data show CDR1 as SGHVS and CDR2 as FQNEAQ. The CDR3 loop is CASSSEDRRGMSGYTF. The CDR3 DNA is TGTGCCAGCAGCTCCGAAGACCGCAGGGGGATGTCTGGCTACACCTTC.

The chain couples TRBV7-9 to TRBJ2-1, with D tentatively TRBD2 (6 bases). Trimming removed 5 bases at V and 2 bases at J, with 13 bases between. The germline gives CDR1 SEHNR, CDR2 FQNEAQ (reference sequence). The CDR3 length is 15 residues. The CDR3 sequence: CASSPGLPTYNEQFF. The CDR3 coding sequence is TGTGCCAGCAGCCCGGGACTTCCTACCTACAATGAGCAGTTCTTC.

The chain uses TRBV4-2 and TRBJ2-7; no reliable D call. Germline CDR1 LGHNA, CDR2 YNFKEQ. The CDR3 extends over 15 amino acids. Trimming took off 3 bases at V and 1 base at J, with 13 bases between the two ends. The CDR3 here is CASSHRSTGSYEQYF. The CDR3 region has the DNA TGTGCCAGCAGCCACAGATCCACTGGGTCCTACGAGCAGTACTTC.

The J gene is TRBJ2-7, the V gene TRBV6-1; the match to TRBD1 covers 7 bases. The CDR3 has 13 amino acids. Germline assignment: CDR1 MNHNS and CDR2 SASEGT. Trimming removed 10 bases from V and 3 bases from J; junction bases left unmatched: 9. The CDR3 spells CATCLAGGYEQYF. DNA for the CDR3: TGTGCCACATGTTTGGCAGGGGGCTACGAGCAGTACTTC.

The V gene is TRBV20-1, the J gene TRBJ2-7, with D possibly matching TRBD1 (6 bases). This CDR3 is built from 15 residues. The ends were cut back, 2 bases at V and 0 bases at J, with 14 bases in the middle. Germline V gene sequence: CDR1 DFQATT, CDR2 SNEGSKA (reference sequence). The CDR3 DNA follows: TGCAGTGCTAGAAATACCGGACAGAGCTCCTACGAGCAGTACTTC. This codes for CSARNTGQSSYEQYF.

The CDR3 sequence: CASSIEGGSYNEQFF. CDR3 coding DNA: TGTGCCAGTAGTATAGAAGGGGGCTCCTACAATGAGCAGTTCTTC. The V and J genes are TRBV19 and TRBJ2-1; TRBD1 is a possible D gene (6 bases). The germline CDR1 and CDR2 sequences are LNHDA and SQIVND (reference sequence). The CDR3 runs 15 residues. Trimming cost V 0 bases and J 0 bases, with 6 bases left between them.

The J gene is TRBJ1-2, the V gene TRBV4-1, with D perhaps TRBD1 (5 bases). V was trimmed by 1 base and J by 5 bases, leaving 14 bases between them. The CDR3 contains 15 residues. The germline CDR1 and CDR2 sequences are MGHRA and YSYEKL. CDR3 DNA sequence: TGCGCCAGCAGCCAAGTAGCAGGGCCCAGTTATGGCTACACCTTC. Its protein product is CASSQVAGPSYGYTF.

The chain carries TRBV12-3 or TRBV12-4 and TRBJ1-2; the match to TRBD1 covers 9 bases. The CDR3 spans 12 residues. V trimming: 8 bases; J trimming: 8 bases; junction bases outside the gene matches: 6. The CDR3 spells CASGTGYWGYTF. CDR3 DNA sequence: TGTGCCAGCGGGACAGGGTATTGGGGCTACACCTTC.

The V and J genes are TRBV27 and TRBJ2-3, with D perhaps TRBD1 (6 bases). The germline V and J ends were trimmed by 2 bases and 3 bases, with 12 bases remaining between them. The length of the CDR3 is 15 residues. Germline CDR1 and CDR2: MNHEY and SMNVEV (reference sequence). The CDR3 region has the DNA TGTGCCAGCAGTTTAAGGGGCAGGGGTACAGATACGCAGTATTTT. It specifies CASSLRGRGTDTQYF.

The V gene is TRBV6-5, the J gene TRBJ1-2; D might be TRBD1 (5 bases). CDR1 MNHEY and CDR2 SVGAGI come from the germline V gene. Trimming took off 2 bases at V and 2 bases at J, with 12 bases between the two ends. CDR3 size: 15 residues. The CDR3 nucleotides read TGTGCCAGCAGTTACAGCGGGACCGACAACTATGGCTACACCTTC. Translated, it gives CASSYSGTDNYGYTF.

The chain combines TRBV5-1 with TRBJ2-1, with a possible D match to TRBD1 (6 bases). The CDR3 is 16 residues long. Trimming shortened V by 0 bases and J by 7 bases, and 17 bases separated the two germline ends. Germline V gene sequence: CDR1 SGHRS, CDR2 YFSETQ. The CDR3, as DNA: TGCGCCAGCAGCTTGGATAGGGACACCGCCGGGAATGAGCAGTTCTTC. As protein: CASSLDRDTAGNEQFF.

The chain carries TRBV27 and TRBJ2-1; 14 bases match TRBD2. V trimming: 4 bases; J trimming: 4 bases; junction bases outside the gene matches: 3. This CDR3 has 16 residues. Germline lookup yields CDR1 MNHEY and CDR2 SMNVEV (reference sequence). CDR3 DNA: TGTGCCAGCAGTTCCAGACTAGCGGGAGGGTACAATGAGCAGTTCTTC. It encodes CASSSRLAGGYNEQFF.

Only one count was recorded for this clonotype. The chain couples TRBV10-2 to TRBJ1-2; D is unresolved. The length of the CDR3 is 11 residues. The ends were cut back, 2 bases at V and 8 bases at J, with 6 bases in the middle. Germline CDR1 is WSHSY and CDR2 is SAAADI. The CDR3 spells CASSENKGYTF. In DNA, the CDR3 is TGCGCCAGCAGTGAGAATAAGGGCTACACCTTC.

The V gene is TRBV19, the J gene TRBJ2-7; 7 bases match TRBD1. Per the germline V gene, CDR1 is LNHDA and CDR2 is SQIVND (reference sequence). Trimming removed 3 bases from V and 2 bases from J; junction bases left unmatched: 1. This CDR3 comprises 13 residues. The CDR3 DNA sequence: TGTGCCAGTAGTATTACAGGGGCCTACGAGCAGTACTTC. It specifies CASSITGAYEQYF.

The chain links TRBV7-9 to TRBJ1-1, with TRBD1 identical over 10 bases. The CDR3 loop spans 15 amino acids. Germline loops: CDR1 SEHNR, CDR2 FQNEAQ (reference sequence). Losses at the gene ends were 5 bases for V and 0 bases for J; bases not matched to a gene: 3. The CDR3 coding sequence is TGTGCCAGCAGCGCGACAGGGGGCCTGAACACTGAAGCTTTCTTT. Protein: CASSATGGLNTEAFF.

The count of this clonotype is one. The genes are TRBV19 and TRBJ2-3; a possible D gene is TRBD2 (6 bases). The CDR3 length is 17 residues. V was shortened by 0 bases and J by 1 base, with 14 bases between the two germline ends. Germline V gene data show CDR1 as LNHDA and CDR2 as SQIVND (reference sequence). CDR3 nucleotides: TGTGCCAGTAGTATAGAATTGGTAGCGGCGGGCACAGATACGCAGTATTTT. It encodes CASSIELVAAGTDTQYF.

The chain joins TRBV6-4 to TRBJ2-3; 9 nucleotides align to TRBD2. CDR3 size: 15 residues. V gave up 5 bases and J gave up 1 base; unmatched junction bases: 4. The germline V gene encodes CDR1 MRHNA and CDR2 SNTAGT. This CDR3 is CASSPLAGRTDTQYF. The DNA of the CDR3 is TGTGCCAGCAGTCCACTAGCGGGTCGCACAGATACGCAGTATTTT.

CDR3 DNA: TGTGCCAGCAGCGTTGACCTCTACTCCTACAATGAGCAGTTCTTC. Encoded protein: CASSVDLYSYNEQFF. The chain couples TRBV9 to TRBJ2-1; no clear D gene. V lost 2 bases and J lost 0, with 9 bases in between. Germline V gene sequence: CDR1 SGDLS, CDR2 YYNGEE. The CDR3 runs 15 residues.